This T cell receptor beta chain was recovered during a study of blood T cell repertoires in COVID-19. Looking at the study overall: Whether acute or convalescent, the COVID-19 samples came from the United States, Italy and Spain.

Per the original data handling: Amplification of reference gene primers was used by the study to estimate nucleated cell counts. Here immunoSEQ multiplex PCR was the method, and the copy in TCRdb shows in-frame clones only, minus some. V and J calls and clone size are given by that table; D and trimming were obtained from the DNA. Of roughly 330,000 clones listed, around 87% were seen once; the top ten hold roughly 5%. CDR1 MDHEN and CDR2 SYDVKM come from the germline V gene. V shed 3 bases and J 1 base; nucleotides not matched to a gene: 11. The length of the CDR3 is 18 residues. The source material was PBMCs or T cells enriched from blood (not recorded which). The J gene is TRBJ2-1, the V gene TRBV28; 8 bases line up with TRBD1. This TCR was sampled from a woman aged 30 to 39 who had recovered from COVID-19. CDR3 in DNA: TGTGCCAGCAGTTTGTGGGACAGGCGGGGCTTGTCCTACAATGAGCAGTTCTTC. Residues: CASSLWDRRGLSYNEQFF. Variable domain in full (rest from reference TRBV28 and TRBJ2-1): DVKVTQSSRYLVKRTGEKVFLECVQDMDHENMFWYRQDPGLGLRLIYFSYDVKMKEKGDIPEGYSVSREKKERFSLILESASTNQTSMYLCASSLWDRRGLSYNEQFFGPGTRLTVL.